There are many counts of the clone carrying this TCR beta chain. The antigen is unknown. The data derive from a study of tumor-infiltrating lymphocytes in primary liver carcinoma. Across the study: Each of the samples returned roughly 3.5 to 8 million productive TCRbeta reads (a yield similar across tissue types). General study points: A significantly higher top-250-clone fraction was recorded for tumors than for blood (p = 0.039).

They got blood RNA out of unsorted whole blood and also pulled out germline DNA. Making TCR beta cDNA involved 400 to 600 ng total RNA and a constant-region primer. Three rounds of nested multiplex PCR with slightly modified ARM-PCR produced TCR beta libraries. TRBV1-TRBV30 forward primers paired with a C-beta reverse primer drove the first two PCR rounds, roughly 10 cycles each. TCRdb re-called the multiplex PCR reads through MiXCR, storing one row per CDR3 protein. Found here are some 200,000 distinct CDR3 sequences, about 65% of them singletons; the top ten hold roughly 7%. Trimming stripped 5 bases from V and 1 base from J, with 11 bases between. This CDR3 contains 14 residues.

The clonotype originates from a woman aged 55-70 years with primary liver carcinoma and hepatitis B virus infection. The sequencing sample was made of peripheral blood. The chain has TRBV12-3 or TRBV12-4 and TRBJ1-1; tentatively, D is TRBD1 (6 bases). This chain's CDR3 is CASSGGPGNTEAFF. The CDR3 DNA reads as TGTGCCAGCAGTGGGGGGCCCGGGAACACTGAAGCTTTCTTT.